The 21 T cell receptor beta chains in this list originate from one sample, sequenced in a study of T cells after yellow fever vaccination. TCRdb reanalysed the 5' RACE reads using MiXCR and keeps one entry per CDR3 protein. This sample carries 620,000 or so distinct CDR3 sequences, about a sixth of them seen once, and the ten largest clones take 15% to 20%. The sample was PBMCs, taken about 5 days after the first yellow fever vaccination. The receptors shown here come from a man younger than 35 who received the YFV17D yellow fever vaccine.

This clonotype was seen a few times. The rearrangement links TRBV7-2 to TRBJ1-4; D unclear. CDR1 is SGHTA, CDR2 FQGNSA, per germline. V was cut by 1 base and J by 0 bases, with 9 bases left in between. CDR3 length: 16 residues. The DNA for the CDR3 is TGTGCCAGCAGCTTAGGGCAGCTTGCAACTAATGAAAAACTGTTTTTT. This encodes CASSLGQLATNEKLFF.

The chain employs TRBV7-9 and TRBJ1-2, with D perhaps TRBD1 (6 bases). V was cut by 5 bases and J by 6 bases, with 13 bases left in between. There are 13 residues in the CDR3. Germline V CDR1 and CDR2: SEHNR, FQNEAQ (reference sequence). CDR3 residues: CASSPQGEDGYTF. The CDR3 nucleotides read TGTGCCAGCAGCCCACAGGGAGAAGATGGCTACACCTTC.

This clonotype occurred a few times. This chain connects TRBV20-1 to TRBJ2-3; 9 bases match TRBD2. Germline lookup yields CDR1 DFQATT and CDR2 SNEGSKA (reference sequence). This CDR3 contains 14 residues. V trimming: 6 bases; J trimming: 3 bases; junction bases outside the gene matches: 7. The CDR3 loop reads CSAVLTSGTDTQYF. CDR3 in DNA: TGCAGTGCCGTGTTGACTAGCGGTACAGATACGCAGTATTTT.

The sample holds many counts of this clonotype. V gene TRBV2 combines with J gene TRBJ2-3; tentatively, D is TRBD2 (6 bases). The CDR3 spans 14 residues. V gave up 4 bases and J gave up 0 bases, with 8 bases separating them. Per the germline V gene, CDR1 is SNHLY and CDR2 is FYNNEI. The CDR3 here is CASSASASTDTQYF. CDR3 nucleotides: TGTGCCAGCAGTGCTAGCGCTAGCACAGATACGCAGTATTTT.

The chain combines TRBV6-5 with TRBJ1-4, with 7 bases aligning to TRBD1. J was trimmed by 2 bases and V by 3 bases; bases with no gene match: 15. The V gene's germline CDR1 is MNHEY and CDR2 SVGAGI. This CDR3 is built from 19 residues. As DNA, the CDR3 is TGTGCCAGCAGTTATCTTCCCTTTCTGGGACAGTCGACTAATGAAAAACTGTTTTTT. This translates into CASSYLPFLGQSTNEKLFF.

The V gene is TRBV5-5, the J gene TRBJ2-5; tentatively, D is TRBD1 (5 bases). Trimming cost V 4 bases and J 5 bases, with 12 bases left between them. This CDR3 is built from 13 residues. Germline CDR1 reads SGHKS; CDR2 reads YYEKEE (reference sequence). The CDR3 loop reads CASSVTAGETQYF. Written as DNA, the CDR3 is TGTGCCAGCAGCGTGACAGCCGGGGAGACCCAGTACTTC.

This clonotype was counted a few times. The V call is TRBV12-3 or TRBV12-4, the J call TRBJ2-3; D gene ambiguous. Trimming shortened V by 6 bases and J by 2 bases, and 9 bases separated the two germline ends. There are 13 residues in the CDR3. CDR3 protein: CASSTRYTDTQYF. CDR3 in DNA: TGTGCCAGCAGCACACGGTACACAGATACGCAGTATTTT.

The chain uses TRBV11-2 and TRBJ2-1; D is possibly TRBD1 (6 bases). Per the germline V gene, CDR1 is SGHAT and CDR2 is FQNNGV. The CDR3 contains 13 residues. The V and J ends lost 0 bases and 14 bases respectively, with 14 bases between them. The CDR3 is CASSLEATGAEFF. In DNA form, the CDR3 reads TGTGCCAGCAGCTTAGAGGCGACAGGAGCGGAGTTCTTC.

This clonotype turned up a few times. The CDR3 protein is CASSPGGYSGANVLTF. The CDR3 nucleotides read TGTGCCAGCAGTCCGGGCGGATACTCTGGGGCCAACGTCCTGACTTTC. The chain is built from TRBV28 and TRBJ2-6, with D unresolved. Germline assignment: CDR1 MDHEN and CDR2 SYDVKM. CDR3 size: 16 residues. V was pared by 5 bases and J by 0 bases, with 11 bases between.

V usage is TRBV2 and J usage is TRBJ2-3; D gene uncertain. The V end lost 1 base, the J end lost 3 bases, and 8 bases lay between the germline ends. Germline-derived CDR1 and CDR2 are SNHLY and FYNNEI. This CDR3 spans 14 amino acids. The CDR3 DNA reads TGTGCCAGCAGTGAAGTAGTGGTGACAGATACGCAGTATTTT. It encodes CASSEVVVTDTQYF.

The chain has TRBV4-3 and TRBJ2-5, with a possible D match to TRBD2 (5 bases). Trimming pared 2 bases from V and 0 bases from J, leaving 10 bases between. CDR3 length: 15 amino acids. In germline, CDR1 is LGHNA, CDR2 YSLEER. CDR3 nucleotides: TGCGCCAGCAGCCAAAAGTTGCGGGACCAAGAGACCCAGTACTTC. This sequence encodes CASSQKLRDQETQYF.

The V and J genes are TRBV5-1 and TRBJ1-6; perhaps TRBD1 as D (6 bases). There are 15 residues in the CDR3. Germline V gene lookup returns CDR1 SGHRS and CDR2 YFSETQ. Trimming shortened V by 0 bases and J by 5 bases, and 9 bases separated the two germline ends. CDR3 protein: CASSLGTANNSPLHF. The CDR3, as DNA: TGCGCCAGCAGCTTGGGGACAGCAAATAATTCACCCCTCCACTTT.

This clonotype was observed a few times. CDR3 coding DNA: TGCGCCAGCAGCTTGGAGGGAGATCACCCAGATACGCAGTATTTT. It encodes CASSLEGDHPDTQYF. The chain links TRBV5-1 to TRBJ2-3; perhaps TRBD2 as D (5 bases). The CDR3 length is 15 residues. Germline V gives CDR1 SGHRS, CDR2 YFSETQ. The V and J ends lost 0 bases and 4 bases respectively, with 12 bases between them.

In regard to this clonotype: This may be a read error, as it is one base from a much larger clone. The V and J genes are TRBV7-9 and TRBJ2-3, with D possibly matching TRBD1 (6 bases). CDR1 and CDR2 from the germline V gene are SEHNR and FQNEAQ (reference sequence). Trimming removed 1 base from V and 1 base from J, with 9 bases in between. This CDR3 spans 15 amino acids. The CDR3 is CASSLDREGTDTQYF. CDR3 nucleotide sequence: TGTGCCAGCAGCTTAGACAGGGAAGGCACAGATACGCAGTATTTT.

CDR3 in amino acids: CASSLYLPGQGGTGELFF. CDR3 nucleotides: TGTGCCAGCAGTCTTTATTTACCGGGACAGGGGGGTACCGGGGAGCTGTTTTTT. J is TRBJ2-2 and V is TRBV27; 11 bases map to TRBD1. Germline values: CDR1 MNHEY, CDR2 SMNVEV (reference sequence). There are 18 residues in the CDR3. Germline trimming cut 5 bases from V and 5 bases from J; bases unmatched to any gene: 13.

The CDR3 region is CSAHRSGGGSPGDIQYF. The CDR3 DNA reads as TGCAGTGCTCACCGTAGCGGGGGAGGATCTCCGGGGGACATTCAGTACTTC. This sequence joins TRBV20-1 and TRBJ2-4, with 9 bases fitting TRBD2. J lost 8 bases, V lost 5 bases, and 19 bases had no gene match. CDR1 is DFQATT and CDR2 is SNEGSKA in the germline V gene (reference sequence). The length of the CDR3 is 17 residues.

V gene TRBV7-9 combines with J gene TRBJ2-1; D is possibly TRBD1 (6 bases). The CDR3 totals 15 residues. Deletions cut 2 bases from V and 4 bases from J, with 12 bases between. CDR1 is SEHNR, CDR2 FQNEAQ, per germline (reference sequence). Here the CDR3 reads CASSLTRDTYNEQFF. In nucleotides, the CDR3 is TGTGCCAGCAGCTTAACCCGGGACACTTACAATGAGCAGTTCTTC.

The sample holds a few counts of this clonotype. The genes are TRBV20-1 and TRBJ1-3; TRBD1 might be the D (5 bases). Germline CDR1 is DFQATT and CDR2 is SNEGSKA (reference sequence). Between the trimmed V and J ends, which lost 6 bases and 4 bases, there was a span of 19 bases. This CDR3 has 15 amino acids. CDR3 amino acids: CSAPAGNPGGNTIYF. CDR3 sequence (DNA): TGCAGTGCACCTGCAGGGAACCCGGGGGGAAACACCATATATTTT.

The chain is built from TRBV9 and TRBJ1-4; tentative D call: TRBD1 (5 bases). V was shortened by 4 bases and J by 8 bases, with 15 bases between the two germline ends. The CDR3 consists of 14 residues. Germline V gene sequence: CDR1 SGDLS, CDR2 YYNGEE. The CDR3 DNA follows: TGTGCCAGCAGCCTCCAGGGAGTCGGAGAAAAACTGTTTTTT. The encoded protein is CASSLQGVGEKLFF.

This clonotype was detected a few times. The chain has TRBV19 and TRBJ2-2; D remains ambiguous. This CDR3 is 17 amino acids long. Trimming cost V 4 bases and J 2 bases, with 17 bases left between them. The germline CDR1 and CDR2 sequences are LNHDA and SQIVND (reference sequence). CDR3 loop: CASSTRALPPNTGELFF. In nucleotides, the CDR3 is TGTGCCAGTAGTACCCGGGCCCTTCCTCCCAACACCGGGGAGCTGTTTTTT.

This chain uses TRBV4-1 with TRBJ2-7; no firm D call. Trimming left V 6 bases short and J 0 bases short, with 12 bases between. This CDR3 contains 14 residues. Germline values: CDR1 MGHRA, CDR2 YSYEKL. The CDR3 is CASSIDANSYEQYF. The CDR3 region has the DNA TGCGCCAGCAGTATCGACGCAAACTCCTACGAGCAGTACTTC.